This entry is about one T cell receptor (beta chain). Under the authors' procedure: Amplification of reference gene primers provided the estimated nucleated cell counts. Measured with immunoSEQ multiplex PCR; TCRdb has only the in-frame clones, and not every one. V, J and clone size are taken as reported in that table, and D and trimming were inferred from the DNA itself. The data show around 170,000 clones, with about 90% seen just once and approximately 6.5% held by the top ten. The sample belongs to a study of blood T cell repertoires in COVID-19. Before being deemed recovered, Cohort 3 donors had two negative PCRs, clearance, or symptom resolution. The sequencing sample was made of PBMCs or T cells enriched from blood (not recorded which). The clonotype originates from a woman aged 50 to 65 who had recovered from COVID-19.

The CDR3 DNA sequence: TGCAGTGCTAGTGATTCTATCGGAGGTTGGGAAGACTCACCCCTCCACTTT. This translates into CSASDSIGGWEDSPLHF. The V and J genes are TRBV20-1 and TRBJ1-6; unclear D gene. Germline V gene data show CDR1 as DFQATT and CDR2 as SNEGSKA (reference sequence). The CDR3 totals 17 residues. V shed 3 bases and J shed 10 bases, with 25 bases lying between them.